This TCR beta chain was profiled in a study of regulatory T cells in long-lasting Graves disease. Study-wide points: The study found TRBV28, TRBJ1-2 and TRBJ2-5 favored in persistent disease. Persistent Graves' patients showed reduced TCR diversity versus newly diagnosed patients. Small sample size may have lowered accuracy.

In building TCR beta libraries, iRepertoire HTBI primers were used together with Arm-PCR of CDR3 regions. TCRdb ran MiXCR on the multiplex PCR reads and lists one entry per CDR3 protein. The sample has about 660,000 distinct CDR3 sequences, 25% to 35% seen once. The CDR3 totals 18 residues. The germline gives CDR1 SGHDN, CDR2 FVKESK. Trimming stripped 4 bases from V and 1 base from J, with 22 bases between. About this clonotype itself: Its antigen remains unidentified.

Time point in this sample: persistent/refractory GD, antithyroid drugs over 5 years with positive TRAb. Scientists built the TCR library using RNA that was extracted from PBMCs. Criteria from the American Thyroid Association guidelines were applied to diagnose Graves' disease. The rearrangement links TRBV14 to TRBJ2-5; maybe TRBD2 (6 bases). The clonotype originates from a female donor with Graves disease. The starting material was peripheral blood mononuclear cells (PBMCs), obtained when the disease was refractory, from a patient treated with antithyroid drugs. This chain's CDR3 is CASSPNSSALYLQETQYF. CDR3 bases: TGTGCCAGCAGCCCCAACTCTAGCGCCTTGTATCTCCAAGAGACCCAGTACTTC.